This T cell receptor (beta chain) was identified in a study of CXCR3-negative and CXCR3-positive naive CD8 T cells (dated by TCRdb to the late 2010s). Some background on the complete study: In total, 110 million to 150 million TRB reads were obtained, corresponding to roughly 1.5 +/- 0.3 million reads per library. The diversity and physicochemical repertoire analyses included some 11 donors pooled from two independent experiments. The TRBV-TRBJ cluster analysis covered naive subsets from about 5 donors and memory cells from 3 donors.

Of note for this clonotype: The specificity of this receptor is unknown.

Findings and caveats that apply to the study as a whole: Surface CD5, linked to self-reactivity in mice, was comparable between naive subsets; TCR interaction strength was therefore also inferred from TRB CDR3 physicochemical properties. Because CXCR3 expression was partially decreased after cryopreservation, freshly isolated PBMCs were used for most assays. Repertoire diversity was comparably high in both naive subsets but much lower in memory CD8+ T cells. Compared with CXCR3-negative naive cells, CXCR3-positive naive cells had TRB CDR3s with higher hydrophobicity (lower Kidera factor 4), lower energy, and higher strength and volume indices. Similar TRBV-TRBJ usage was shown by naive CXCR3-negative and CXCR3-positive cells from the same donor, whereas distinct patterns were shown by memory cells.

The run used a NextSeq 550. The Human TCR Profiling Kit (MiLaboratory) was used to make UMI-labeled 5' RACE TRB cDNA libraries. cDNA synthesis used the entire amount of extracted RNA, and PCR amplification then used the entire amount of cDNA produced. Libraries were prepared in parallel using an identical number of PCR cycles. From the authors' description of their analysis: With a requirement of at least two reads per UMI, MIGEC and MiXCR extracted about 50,000 +/- 10,000 unique UMI-labeled TRB cDNA molecules per library. Each library averaged about 40,000 +/- 10,000 functional in-frame TRB CDR3 nucleotide clonotypes without stop codons. After downsampling to 5000 UMI-labeled TRB molecules per sample, diversity metrics such as normalized Shannon-Wiener and Chao1 were calculated in VDJtools. VDJtools computed clonotype-size-weighted physicochemical properties of the central five CDR3 residues: interaction energy, strength, volume and Kidera factor 4. TCRdb reprocessed the reads and lists each CDR3 protein sequence as a single entry, with no DNA. In this record, the V and J calls reflect TCRdb's handling and not the investigators' own analysis. The sample's table lists a count of roughly 86,000 distinct CDR3 sequences. Around 1% of the sample rests with the top ten.

Taken from cysteine to phenylalanine, the CDR3 has 13 residues. Nucleotide data are not available. Via the germline V gene, CDR1 is SQVTM and CDR2 ANQGSEA. For every CD8+ T cell subset, 250,000 to 300,000 cells were flow-sorted straight into RLT lysis buffer, and each subset was sorted in triplicate. Naive CD8+ T cells were defined stringently as CD45RO-CCR7+CD27+CD95- to exclude memory contaminants. Peripheral blood mononuclear cells were isolated from buffy coats using standard density gradient centrifugation. Naive CXCR3-negative and CXCR3-positive CD8+ T cells were flow-sorted using a FACSAria III. An RNeasy Mini Kit was used to extract total RNA from the sorted cells.

This sequence was found in a human donor in good health. Some clones in this sample may be carry-over from other donors' samples. The sample comprised naive CXCR3- CD8+ T cells from blood. The cell subset or site label for this specimen denotes: CD45RO-CCR7+CD27+CD95- naive CD8+ T cells lacking CXCR3 (TNR3-). In this chain, TRBV29-1 is recombined with TRBJ2-7; TCRdb indicates TRBD1, and absent DNA this call remains unverified. CDR3 reads: CSVVGGDSYEQYF.